This TCR beta chain derives from a study of patients and donors after allogeneic stem cell transplantation. This clonotype was counted many times. TCRdb fed the RT-PCR reads into MiXCR, producing one record per CDR3 protein. Of about a million distinct CDR3 sequences listed, more than 15% are singletons. Input material: blood, either unsorted or a sorted T cell fraction (not recorded which). This TCR was sampled from a human donor who was either an allogeneic HSCT recipient or a stem cell or donor lymphocyte infusion donor (not recorded which). It is not recorded whose cells these are; they may come from a transplant donor.

The CDR3 nucleotides are TGTGCCAGCAGTCCCAATCTAGCGGGGAACACCGGGGAGCTGTTTTTT. Amino acid sequence: CASSPNLAGNTGELFF. The genes are TRBV12-3 or TRBV12-4 and TRBJ2-2; 8 nucleotides agree with TRBD2. This CDR3 comprises 16 residues. With V trimmed by 5 bases and J by 1 base, 6 bases remained unmatched.